This passage covers 32 T cell receptor beta chains from one sample sequenced in a study of T cells in Graves' hyperthyroidism and ophthalmopathy. Amplification of TCR beta CDR3 regions was performed using RNA transcripts as template. An initial round of RT-PCR targeting the TCR CDR3 relied on the HTBI primer set. TCRdb analysed the multiplex PCR reads with MiXCR anew, one entry per CDR3 protein. The table records more than 350,000 distinct CDR3 sequences, around 15% of them present only once. Sequencing was carried out using blood. Receptors originate from a woman aged 25 to 39 with Graves' ophthalmopathy.

V usage is TRBV12-3 or TRBV12-4 and J usage is TRBJ2-3, with 14 positions matching TRBD2. After removal of 6 bases from V and 0 bases from J, the junction contained 5 bases not matched to a gene. The CDR3 runs 17 residues. The CDR3 is CASRPGLAGVSTDTQYF. As DNA, the CDR3 is TGTGCCAGCAGGCCGGGACTAGCGGGAGTTAGCACAGATACGCAGTATTTT.

This clonotype was seen ten or more times. The V and J genes are TRBV28 and TRBJ1-6, with a possible D match to TRBD1 (6 bases). The CDR3 length is 15 residues. Germline loops: CDR1 MDHEN, CDR2 SYDVKM. V was pared by 6 bases and J by 7 bases, with 16 bases between. CDR3 loop: CASRAPRGQNSPLHF. CDR3 DNA sequence: TGTGCCAGCAGAGCTCCTAGAGGACAGAATTCACCCCTCCACTTT.

This clonotype was detected many times. The chain couples TRBV2 to TRBJ2-5, with 8 positions matching TRBD1. Germline V gene sequence: CDR1 SNHLY, CDR2 FYNNEI. This CDR3 has 14 amino acids. With 4 bases clipped from V and 4 bases from J, the junction kept 5 bases outside the gene matches. CDR3 loop: CASSAGQGSETQYF. CDR3 bases: TGTGCCAGCAGTGCCGGACAGGGCTCAGAGACCCAGTACTTC.

This clonotype was observed a handful of times. This chain connects TRBV6-1 to TRBJ1-1; D is possibly TRBD1 (6 bases). CDR1 is MNHNS and CDR2 is SASEGT in the germline V gene. The CDR3 has 14 amino acids. Trimming pared 11 bases from V and 0 bases from J, leaving 16 bases between. CDR3: CASRGAHMNTEAFF. The CDR3 bases are TGTGCCTCAAGGGGGGCCCACATGAACACTGAAGCTTTCTTT.

There are many counts of this clonotype. This rearrangement joins TRBV28 to TRBJ1-2, with 7 bases matching TRBD1. Germline V gives CDR1 MDHEN, CDR2 SYDVKM. J gave up 5 bases and V 5 bases, and 5 bases lay outside the gene matches. The CDR3 spans 13 residues. In nucleotides, the CDR3 is TGTGCCAGCAGTAGGGACAGCCCATATGGCTACACCTTC. Its protein is CASSRDSPYGYTF.

The chain uses TRBV5-5 and TRBJ2-3; a weak D match, TRBD2 (6 bases). The V gene's germline CDR1 is SGHKS and CDR2 YYEKEE (reference sequence). This CDR3 is 11 amino acids long. V was pared by 2 bases and J by 11 bases, with 9 bases between. CDR3 region: CASSFGAGQYF. As DNA, the CDR3 is TGTGCCAGCAGCTTCGGAGCGGGGCAGTATTTT. Full variable domain (rest looked up from reference TRBV5-5 and TRBJ2-3): DAGVTQSPTHLIKTRGQQVTLRCSPISGHKSVSWYQQVLGQGPQFIFQYYEKEERGRGNFPDRFSARQFPNYSSELNVNALLLGDSALYLCASSFGAGQYFGPGTRLTVL.

This clonotype was seen at least ten times. The chain carries TRBV2 and TRBJ2-3; D could derive from TRBD1 or TRBD2 (5 bases each). The CDR3 is 15 residues long. Trimming pared 4 bases from V and 0 bases from J, leaving 11 bases between. Germline CDR1 SNHLY, CDR2 FYNNEI. CDR3 sequence (DNA): TGTGCCAGCAGTGTTAGGGACCCTAGCACAGATACGCAGTATTTT. This encodes CASSVRDPSTDTQYF. Full variable domain (rest looked up from reference TRBV2 and TRBJ2-3): EPEVTQTPSHQVTQMGQEVILRCVPISNHLYFYWYRQILGQKVEFLVSFYNNEISEKSEIFDDQFSVERPDGSNFTLKIRSTKLEDSAMYFCASSVRDPSTDTQYFGPGTRLTVL.

This clonotype was picked up a small number of times. V is TRBV25-1 and J is TRBJ1-1; 8 nucleotides align to TRBD1. This CDR3 has 21 amino acids. Germline V gives CDR1 MGHDK, CDR2 SYGVNS. V shed 5 bases and J 4 bases; nucleotides not matched to a gene: 27. CDR3 in amino acids: CASSLCGQGGGLGRCGTEAFF. In nucleotides, the CDR3 is TGTGCCAGCAGTTTATGTGGACAGGGAGGGGGTTTAGGTAGGTGTGGCACTGAAGCTTTCTTT.

This clonotype turned up a few times. This chain uses TRBV19 with TRBJ1-2; no definite D call. Germline V gives CDR1 LNHDA, CDR2 SQIVND (reference sequence). This CDR3 is built from 12 residues. V lost 9 bases to trimming and J lost 2 bases, with 10 bases between them. The CDR3 DNA is TGTGCCAGCGTAGGCCACAACTATGGCTACACCTTC. This codes for CASVGHNYGYTF.

Points on this clonotype: A much larger clone lies a single base off, so this may be a read error. This chain links TRBV20-1 with TRBJ2-7; D possibly uses TRBD1 or TRBD2 (5 bases each). This CDR3 is 15 amino acids long. CDR1 DFQATT and CDR2 SNEGSKA come from the germline V gene (reference sequence). With 3 bases removed from V and 3 bases from J, the gap between germline ends came to 18 bases. CDR3 sequence (DNA): TGCAGTGCTAGCCGGGGCAGGGATCTTTACTACGAGCAGTACTTC. Translated: CSASRGRDLYYEQYF.

This clonotype was detected many times. The chain uses TRBV18 and TRBJ2-1; 10 nucleotides agree with TRBD2. The trim removed 3 bases at V and 2 bases at J, leaving 4 bases unmatched. This CDR3 region has 16 residues. Germline V lookup: CDR1 KGHSH, CDR2 LQKENI. CDR3 coding DNA: TGTGCCAGCTCACCTCCCGGGACTAGCGCCTACAATGAGCAGTTCTTC. This gives the protein CASSPPGTSAYNEQFF.

This clonotype was recorded a few times. This chain links TRBV18 with TRBJ2-5; 8 bases agree with TRBD1. J was trimmed by 1 base and V by 3 bases; bases with no gene match: 10. Per germline, CDR1 KGHSH and CDR2 LQKENI. This CDR3 comprises 17 residues. This chain's CDR3 is CASSPPDRASPQETQYF. CDR3 coding DNA: TGTGCCAGCTCACCGCCGGACAGGGCTTCCCCCCAAGAGACCCAGTACTTC. The variable domain in full, with the rest retrieved from reference TRBV18 and TRBJ2-5, is NAGVMQNPRHLVRRRGQEARLRCSPMKGHSHVYWYRQLPEEGLKFMVYLQKENIIDESGMPKERFSAEFPKEGPSILRIQQVVRGDSAAYFCASSPPDRASPQETQYFGPGTRLLVL.

V gene TRBV14 combines with J gene TRBJ2-2; D possibly corresponds to TRBD1 (5 bases). CDR1 and CDR2 (germline): SGHDN, FVKESK. V was clipped by 0 bases and J by 6 bases, with 17 bases between them. The CDR3 is 17 amino acids. CDR3 sequence (DNA): TGTGCCAGCAGCCAAGACCCGTTGGGGCTGCCGGCCGGGGAGCTGTTTTTT. Its protein is CASSQDPLGLPAGELFF.

The DNA for the CDR3 is TGTGCCTGGAAGCCACTAGCGGGGGCGGTCAATGAGCAGTTCTTC. It yields the protein CAWKPLAGAVNEQFF. J is TRBJ2-1 and V is TRBV30; 11 nucleotides line up with TRBD2. From germline, CDR1 is GTSNPN and CDR2 SVGIG (reference sequence). This CDR3 region has 15 residues. Germline trimming cut 4 bases from V and 6 bases from J; bases unmatched to any gene: 8.

The sample holds a few counts of this clonotype. The chain combines TRBV7-9 with TRBJ1-3, with TRBD1 identical over 7 bases. Germline trimming cut 3 bases from V and 7 bases from J; bases unmatched to any gene: 6. This CDR3 comprises 14 residues. Germline V gives CDR1 SEHNR, CDR2 FQNEAQ (reference sequence). CDR3 region: CASSFHDRVNTIYF. The CDR3 DNA is TGTGCCAGCAGCTTTCACGACAGGGTGAACACCATATATTTT.

This clonotype has a count of ten or more. The rearrangement links TRBV14 to TRBJ1-3; D unresolved. Germline loops: CDR1 SGHDN, CDR2 FVKESK. This CDR3 contains 15 residues. Trimming cost V 3 bases and J 0 bases, with 9 bases left between them. The CDR3 sequence is CASSQYILSGNTIYF. As DNA, the CDR3 is TGTGCCAGCAGCCAGTACATACTCTCTGGAAACACCATATATTTT.

This clonotype has only a few counts. The chain joins TRBV4-1 to TRBJ2-1; maybe TRBD1 (6 bases). Per the germline V gene, CDR1 is MGHRA and CDR2 is YSYEKL. This CDR3 is built from 17 residues. Trimming removed 4 bases at V and 3 bases at J, with 19 bases between. The CDR3 bases are TGCGCCAGCAGCCGACTCGGGACAAGCACTAACTACAATGAGCAGTTCTTC. It is translated as CASSRLGTSTNYNEQFF.

The rearrangement uses TRBV7-2 and TRBJ1-3, with D tentatively TRBD1 (6 bases). CDR1 and CDR2 (germline): SGHTA, FQGNSA. V shed 4 bases and J shed 4 bases, with 14 bases lying between them. This CDR3 spans 15 amino acids. DNA of the CDR3: TGTGCCAGCAGCTATACAGGGTTAGCGGGAAACACCATATATTTT. Translated, it gives CASSYTGLAGNTIYF.

This clonotype was seen repeatedly, ten times or more. The gene calls are TRBV28 and TRBJ2-1; no firm D call. There are 15 residues in the CDR3. V gave up 8 bases and J gave up 5 bases, with 19 bases separating them. Germline V gene sequence: CDR1 MDHEN, CDR2 SYDVKM. CDR3 sequence (DNA): TGTGCCAGCCTACCCGTGGGGAAAACCCACAATGAGCAGTTCTTC. The encoded protein is CASLPVGKTHNEQFF. Supplemented by reference TRBV28 and TRBJ2-1, the full variable domain reads DVKVTQSSRYLVKRTGEKVFLECVQDMDHENMFWYRQDPGLGLRLIYFSYDVKMKEKGDIPEGYSVSREKKERFSLILESASTNQTSMYLCASLPVGKTHNEQFFGPGTRLTVL.

About this clonotype: A much bigger clone sits one base away, suggesting this may be a read error. J is TRBJ2-3 and V is TRBV24-1, with 7 bases matching TRBD2. This CDR3 has 14 amino acids. Germline values: CDR1 KGHDR, CDR2 SFDVKD. The CDR3 is CATSVGGSTDMQYF. The CDR3 DNA follows: TGTGCCACCAGTGTCGGCGGGAGCACAGATATGCAGTATTTT.

The chain links TRBV19 to TRBJ1-4; the D gene is possibly TRBD1 (5 bases). Germline V gene sequence: CDR1 LNHDA, CDR2 SQIVND (reference sequence). V gave up 11 bases and J gave up 8 bases, with 12 bases separating them. The CDR3 has 11 residues. The CDR3 sequence is CARNRGEKLFF. The CDR3 DNA reads TGTGCCCGAAACCGGGGCGAAAAACTGTTTTTT.

This clonotype was detected ten times or more. The genes are TRBV7-6 and TRBJ2-5; 7 positions match TRBD1. This CDR3 is 14 amino acids long. Germline V lookup: CDR1 SGHVS, CDR2 FNYEAQ. The junction had 6 bases not matched to a gene; V was cut back by 5 bases and J by 3 bases. CDR3 sequence (DNA): TGTGCCAGCAGCATCCGACAGGGAGAAGAGACCCAGTACTTC. This gives the protein CASSIRQGEETQYF.

This clonotype was recorded many times. V is TRBV28 and J is TRBJ1-1; D is uncertain. The V and J ends lost 6 bases and 3 bases respectively, with 17 bases between them. Looked up from germline, CDR1 is MDHEN and CDR2 is SYDVKM. This CDR3 has 15 residues. CDR3 DNA: TGTGCCAGCAGCCACCCCCAGGCACGGGACACTGAAGCTTTCTTT. As protein: CASSHPQARDTEAFF.

There are many counts of this clonotype. The V gene is TRBV5-1, the J gene TRBJ1-1; D unclear. Per the germline V gene, CDR1 is SGHRS and CDR2 is YFSETQ. Trimming shortened V by 4 bases and J by 0 bases, and 7 bases separated the two germline ends. The CDR3 totals 13 residues. CDR3 in amino acids: CASSPQMNTEAFF. The CDR3 coding sequence is TGCGCCAGCAGCCCCCAGATGAACACTGAAGCTTTCTTT.

This clonotype was seen more than once but under ten times. The V call is TRBV7-9, the J call TRBJ2-5; perhaps D is TRBD1 or TRBD2 (5 bases each). V lost 5 bases to trimming and J lost 4 bases, with 20 bases between them. Germline CDR1 is SEHNR and CDR2 is FQNEAQ (reference sequence). This CDR3 region has 16 residues. CDR3: CASSNMLGPGRETQYF. The CDR3 region has the DNA TGTGCCAGCAGCAATATGCTGGGACCGGGGCGAGAGACCCAGTACTTC.

This clonotype came up many times. The chain recombines TRBV7-3 with TRBJ2-1, with 9 bases matching TRBD2. J was trimmed by 9 bases and V by 3 bases; bases with no gene match: 6. Germline V gene lookup returns CDR1 SGHTA and CDR2 FQGTGA. CDR3 length equals 14 residues. The CDR3 region has the DNA TGTGCCAGCAGCTTCCTTGCGGGGGGGCGTGAGCAGTTCTTC. It translates to CASSFLAGGREQFF.

This clonotype was counted ten times or more. V is TRBV15 and J is TRBJ1-2; 7 bases match TRBD1. This CDR3 contains 18 residues. Germline values: CDR1 LNHNV, CDR2 YYDKDF (reference sequence). J gave up 4 bases and V 3 bases, and 17 bases lay outside the gene matches. Written as DNA, the CDR3 is TGTGCCACCAGCAGGGGTAACCGAGGGACAGAAGGGACCTATGGCTACACCTTC. It yields the protein CATSRGNRGTEGTYGYTF.

The table lists this clonotype with a few counts. This chain joins TRBV12-3 or TRBV12-4 and TRBJ1-3; 8 bases fit TRBD1. Unmatched junction bases numbered 6, after V lost 6 bases and J lost 5 bases. The CDR3 totals 14 residues. CDR3 amino acids: CASRVDRGRNTIYF. The CDR3 coding sequence is TGTGCCAGCAGGGTCGACAGGGGCCGAAACACCATATATTTT.

In this sample, this clonotype turned up many times. The V and J genes are TRBV30 and TRBJ1-4; D remains ambiguous. Germline V CDR1 and CDR2: GTSNPN, SVGIG (reference sequence). There are 16 residues in the CDR3. Trimming pared 3 bases from V and 5 bases from J, leaving 19 bases between. CDR3 sequence (DNA): TGTGCCTGGAGCGAGCAAGGTGCAGGTTTAAATGAAAAACTGTTTTTT. Protein product: CAWSEQGAGLNEKLFF.

The sample holds many counts of this clonotype. The rearrangement joins TRBV7-2 to TRBJ2-6, with D perhaps TRBD1 (5 bases). Deletions cut 1 base from V and 4 bases from J, with 8 bases between. The CDR3 length is 15 residues. CDR1 and CDR2 from the germline V gene are SGHTA and FQGNSA. Here the CDR3 reads CASSLGQPGANVLTF. In DNA, the CDR3 is TGTGCCAGCAGCTTAGGACAGCCAGGGGCCAACGTCCTGACTTTC.

This clonotype was detected many times. The chain joins TRBV18 to TRBJ2-3; tentatively, D is TRBD2 (6 bases). CDR1 KGHSH and CDR2 LQKENI come from the germline V gene. V gave up 3 bases and J gave up 1 base, with 14 bases separating them. The CDR3 is made up of 16 amino acids. The CDR3: CASSPRAGLGTDTQYF. CDR3 nucleotide sequence: TGTGCCAGCTCACCGCGGGCGGGGCTGGGCACAGATACGCAGTATTTT.

The rearrangement joins TRBV20-1 to TRBJ2-2; D may match TRBD1 or TRBD2 (5 bases each). CDR3 size: 15 residues. The germline V and J ends were trimmed by 4 bases and 11 bases, with 23 bases remaining between them. Germline values: CDR1 DFQATT, CDR2 SNEGSKA (reference sequence). The chain's CDR3 is CSATHQGGTGDELFF. The CDR3 DNA reads TGCAGTGCTACGCATCAGGGTGGCACCGGGGACGAGCTGTTTTTT.